This T cell receptor beta chain was documented in a study of cytomegalovirus exposure and HLA in healthy donors. This clone was recorded once. Per germline, CDR1 SGHNT and CDR2 YENEEA. V trimming: 4 bases; J trimming: 3 bases; junction bases outside the gene matches: 10. This CDR3 contains 17 residues. Both 60 Vbeta primers and 13 Jbeta primers went into the PCR. The assay was immunoSEQ multiplex PCR, and TCRdb's table has in-frame clones only and misses some. The repertoire has some 85,000 clones, roughly 83% of them found once; the top ten carry roughly 2.4%. The sequenced material came from PBMCs. V and J are TRBV11-3 and TRBJ2-2, with 8 bases aligning to TRBD1. The sequence derives from a woman aged 45 to 65 in good health and CMV-seronegative. DNA for the CDR3: TGTGCCAGCAGCTCGGGATTGCAGGGGGCTTACACCGGGGAGCTGTTTTTT. Amino acid sequence: CASSSGLQGAYTGELFF.